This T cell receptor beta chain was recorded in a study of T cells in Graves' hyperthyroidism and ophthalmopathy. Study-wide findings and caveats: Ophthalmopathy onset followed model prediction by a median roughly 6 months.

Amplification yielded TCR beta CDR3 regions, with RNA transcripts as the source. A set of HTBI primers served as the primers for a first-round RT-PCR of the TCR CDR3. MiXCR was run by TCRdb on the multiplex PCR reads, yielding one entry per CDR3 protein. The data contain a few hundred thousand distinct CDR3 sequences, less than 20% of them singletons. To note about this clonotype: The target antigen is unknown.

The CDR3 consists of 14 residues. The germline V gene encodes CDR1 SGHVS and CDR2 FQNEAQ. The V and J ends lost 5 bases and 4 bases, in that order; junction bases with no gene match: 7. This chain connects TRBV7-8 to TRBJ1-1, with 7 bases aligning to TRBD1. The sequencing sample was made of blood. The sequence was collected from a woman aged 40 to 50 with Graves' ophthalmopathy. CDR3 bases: TGTGCCAGCAGCCTCACAGGGGCCAGCACTGAAGCTTTCTTT. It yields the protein CASSLTGASTEAFF.